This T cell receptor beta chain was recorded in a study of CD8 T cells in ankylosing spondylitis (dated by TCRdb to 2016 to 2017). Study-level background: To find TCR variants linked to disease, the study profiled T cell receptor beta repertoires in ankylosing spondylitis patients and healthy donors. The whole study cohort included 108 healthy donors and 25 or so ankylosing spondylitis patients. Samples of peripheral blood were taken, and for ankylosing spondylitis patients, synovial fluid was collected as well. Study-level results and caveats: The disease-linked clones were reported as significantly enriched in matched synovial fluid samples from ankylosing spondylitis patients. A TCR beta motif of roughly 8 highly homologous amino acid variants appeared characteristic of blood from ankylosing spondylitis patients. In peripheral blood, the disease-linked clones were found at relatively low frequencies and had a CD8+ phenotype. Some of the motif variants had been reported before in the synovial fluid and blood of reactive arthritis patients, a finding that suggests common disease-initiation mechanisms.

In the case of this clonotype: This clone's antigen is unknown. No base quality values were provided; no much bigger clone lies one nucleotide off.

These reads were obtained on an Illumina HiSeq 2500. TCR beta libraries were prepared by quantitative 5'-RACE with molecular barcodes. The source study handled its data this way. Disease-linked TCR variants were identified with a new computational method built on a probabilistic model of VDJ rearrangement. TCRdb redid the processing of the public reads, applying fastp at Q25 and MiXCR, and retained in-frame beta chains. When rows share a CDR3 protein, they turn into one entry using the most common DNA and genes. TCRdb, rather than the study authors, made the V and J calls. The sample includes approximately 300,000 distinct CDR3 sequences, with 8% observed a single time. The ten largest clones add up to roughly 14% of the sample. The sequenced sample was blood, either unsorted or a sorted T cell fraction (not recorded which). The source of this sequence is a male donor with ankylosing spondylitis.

The DNA sequence is given as TGCAGTGCCATCTGGGCCCGCGCAGCTGAGCAGTTCTTC. This translates into CSAIWARAAEQFF. Recombination connected TRBV20-1 to TRBJ2-1; the D gene assignment is ambiguous. Sequences DFQATT (CDR1) and SNEGSKA (CDR2) are obtained from the germline V gene (reference sequence). Including the terminal cysteine and phenylalanine, the CDR3 comprises 13 residues. Solely the CDR3 DNA is kept, with 39 bases framed from the first base. Cut back by 6 bases and 9 bases, the V and J ends lie 18 bases apart.